Here is one T cell receptor beta chain with its context. Extracted RNA was reverse transcribed into cDNA, the sequencing template. TCRdb keeps only in-frame clones here, not all; method: immunoSEQ multiplex PCR. The sample comprises over 95,000 clones, less than 60% of which are singletons, and about 3.7% rests with the top ten. Treatment in this sample: oral pan-JAK inhibitor, 5-10 mg twice daily. This sample stems from a study of CD8+ T cells in alopecia areata. Looked up from germline, CDR1 is LNHDA and CDR2 is SQIVND (reference sequence). The CDR3 sequence is 13 residues long. V lost 6 bases and J 5 bases, leaving 13 bases between the germline ends.

The receptor's source is a human donor with alopecia areata. The sequencing used CD4+ T cells sorted from blood, collected at week 24, from a patient treated with tofacitinib. The chain recombines TRBV19 with TRBJ2-5, with D maybe TRBD2 (5 bases). CDR3 coding DNA: TGTGCCAGTAGGGCCTTATCGGGGGAGACCCAGTACTTC. It translates to CASRALSGETQYF.